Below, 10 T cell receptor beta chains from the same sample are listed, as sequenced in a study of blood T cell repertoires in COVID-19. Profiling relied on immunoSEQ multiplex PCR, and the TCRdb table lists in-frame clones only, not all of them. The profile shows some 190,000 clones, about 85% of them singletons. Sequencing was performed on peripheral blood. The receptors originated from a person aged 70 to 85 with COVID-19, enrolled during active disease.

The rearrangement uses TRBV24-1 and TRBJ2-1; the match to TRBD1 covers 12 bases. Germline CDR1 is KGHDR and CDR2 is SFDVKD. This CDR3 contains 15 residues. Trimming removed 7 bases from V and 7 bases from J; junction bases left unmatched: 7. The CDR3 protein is CATSGTGGFWNEQFF. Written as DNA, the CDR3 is TGTGCCACCAGCGGGACAGGGGGCTTTTGGAATGAGCAGTTCTTC.

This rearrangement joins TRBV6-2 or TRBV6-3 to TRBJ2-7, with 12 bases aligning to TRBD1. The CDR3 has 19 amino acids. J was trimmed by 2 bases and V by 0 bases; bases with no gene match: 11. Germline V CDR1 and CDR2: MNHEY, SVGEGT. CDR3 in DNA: TGTGCCAGCAGTTACTCGGGCCAACCGGGACAGGGGGCCCCCTACGAGCAGTACTTC. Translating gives CASSYSGQPGQGAPYEQYF.

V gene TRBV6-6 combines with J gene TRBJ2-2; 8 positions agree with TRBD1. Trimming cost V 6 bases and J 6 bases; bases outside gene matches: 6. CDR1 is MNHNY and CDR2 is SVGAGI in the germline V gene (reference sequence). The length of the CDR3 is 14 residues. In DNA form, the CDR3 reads TGTGCCAGCAGGAGGGGGACAGGTCCCGGGGAGCTGTTTTTT. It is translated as CASRRGTGPGELFF.

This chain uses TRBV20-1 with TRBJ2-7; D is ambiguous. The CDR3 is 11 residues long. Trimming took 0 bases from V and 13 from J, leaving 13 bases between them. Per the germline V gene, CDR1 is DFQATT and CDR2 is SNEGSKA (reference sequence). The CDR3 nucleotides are TGCAGTGCTAGAGATCGAAGGAGTAACTACTTC. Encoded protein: CSARDRRSNYF.

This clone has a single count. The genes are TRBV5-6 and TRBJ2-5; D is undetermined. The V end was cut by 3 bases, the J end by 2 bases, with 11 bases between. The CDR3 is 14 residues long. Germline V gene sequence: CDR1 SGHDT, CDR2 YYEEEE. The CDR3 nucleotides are TGTGCCAGCAGCTACCTGCGCATTCAAGAGACCCAGTACTTC. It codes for CASSYLRIQETQYF.

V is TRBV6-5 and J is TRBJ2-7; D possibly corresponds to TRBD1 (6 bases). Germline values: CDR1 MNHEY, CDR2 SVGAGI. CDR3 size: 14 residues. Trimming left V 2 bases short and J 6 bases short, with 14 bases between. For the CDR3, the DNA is TGTGCCAGCAGTTACGCAGGGGATGTAAGCGAGCAGTACTTC. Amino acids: CASSYAGDVSEQYF.

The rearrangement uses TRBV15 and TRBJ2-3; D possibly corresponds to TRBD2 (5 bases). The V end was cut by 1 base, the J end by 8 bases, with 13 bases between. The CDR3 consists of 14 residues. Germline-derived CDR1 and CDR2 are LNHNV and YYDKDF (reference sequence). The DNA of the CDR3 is TGTGCCACCAGCAGAGTTCAAGGCGCGGGTACGCAGTATTTT. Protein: CATSRVQGAGTQYF. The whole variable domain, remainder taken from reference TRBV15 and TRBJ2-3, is DAMVIQNPRYQVTQFGKPVTLSCSQTLNHNVMYWYQQKSSQAPKLLFHYYDKDFNNEADTPDNFQSRRPNTSFCFLDIRSPGLGDTAMYLCATSRVQGAGTQYFGPGTRLTVL.

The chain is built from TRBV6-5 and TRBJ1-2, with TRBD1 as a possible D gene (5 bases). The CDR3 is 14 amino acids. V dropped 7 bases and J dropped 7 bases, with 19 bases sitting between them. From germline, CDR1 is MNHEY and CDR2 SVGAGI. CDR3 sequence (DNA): TGTGCCAGCAAAACCCAAGGGGCGCAAAGTGGCTACACCTTC. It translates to CASKTQGAQSGYTF.

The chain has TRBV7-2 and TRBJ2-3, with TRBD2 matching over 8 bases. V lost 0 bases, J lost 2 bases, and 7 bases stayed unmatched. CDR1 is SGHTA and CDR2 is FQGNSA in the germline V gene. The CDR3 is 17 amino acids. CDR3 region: CASSLAGSGRATDTQYF. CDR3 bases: TGTGCCAGCAGCTTAGCTGGGAGCGGGAGAGCCACAGATACGCAGTATTTT.

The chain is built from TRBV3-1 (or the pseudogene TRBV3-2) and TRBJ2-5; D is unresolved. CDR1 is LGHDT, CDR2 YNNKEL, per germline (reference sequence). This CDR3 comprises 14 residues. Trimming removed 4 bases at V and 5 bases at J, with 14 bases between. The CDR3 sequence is CASSPTPLPETQYF. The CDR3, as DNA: TGTGCCAGCAGCCCTACCCCCCTGCCTGAGACCCAGTACTTC.